This T cell receptor (beta chain) was found in a study of T cell responses to AZD1222 COVID-19 vaccine. There are 13 residues in the CDR3. The J segment lost 4 bases and the V segment lost 6 bases, leaving 4 bases of the junction unmatched. Germline CDR1 reads MGHDK; CDR2 reads SYGVNS. The assay was immunoSEQ multiplex PCR, and TCRdb's table has in-frame clones only and misses some. The sample lists 90,000 to 150,000 clones; about 85% were seen once. This clonotype was sampled from an adult in good health. V usage is TRBV25-1 and J usage is TRBJ1-1; 8 bases match TRBD1. Source: peripheral blood, taken on day 0 of AZD1222 vaccination. The CDR3 DNA is TGTGCCAGCAGGCGACAGGGGCGCACTGAAGCTTTCTTT. Its protein is CASRRQGRTEAFF.